This T cell receptor (beta chain) was obtained from a study of neurological immune-mediated disorders. Study results and caveats: Expanded clones shared no CDR3 amino acid sequences across subjects, suggesting private repertoires in all groups.

In germline, CDR1 is SGHRS, CDR2 YFSETQ. V was clipped by 0 bases and J by 6 bases, with 14 bases between them. The CDR3 runs to 15 residues. In its sample, this clonotype was seen many times. Antigen unknown. One entry per CDR3 protein results from TCRdb running MiXCR on the 5' RACE reads. The table has 45,000 to 55,000 distinct CDR3 sequences, around 3.1% seen once. The study built unsorted libraries from 2 million PBMCs kept at -80 C. The sequence was collected from a man in his forties with multiple sclerosis. The rearrangement joins TRBV5-1 to TRBJ2-3; D is possibly TRBD2 (6 bases). Sequences were obtained from PBMCs. The DNA for the CDR3 is TGCGCCAGCAGCTTGGGGGACTCATCTCCGGATACGCAGTATTTT. Residues: CASSLGDSSPDTQYF.